Listed below are T cell receptor beta chains from one sample, sequenced in a study of low-dose radiotherapy and immunotherapy resistance in tumors. TCRdb independently ran MiXCR on the reads; one entry per CDR3 protein. Of some 53,000 distinct CDR3 sequences listed, around a third are singletons. The specimen comprised PBMCs, sampled after low-dose radiotherapy plus immunotherapy. Every receptor here comes from a male donor with rectosigmoid adenocarcinoma. Both conserved end residues are part of each CDR3. A D gene is named only where the DNA matches it firmly. The size of a clone is reported for some rows only, either as once, few or many, or as a class for expanded clones.

J | D | V | size | CDR3 | DNA
TRBJ2-2 | . | TRBV7-2 | . | CASGLQLVGNTGELFF | TGTGCCAGCGGGTTACAACTAGTTGGGAACACCGGGGAGCTGTTTTTT
TRBJ1-5 | . | TRBV3-1 | many | CASSQGVSQPQHF | TGTGCCAGCAGCCAAGGGGTTAGTCAGCCCCAGCATTTT
TRBJ2-7 | . | TRBV7-2 | . | CASSLAFRGEQYF | TGTGCCAGCAGCTTAGCGTTTAGGGGGGAGCAGTACTTC
TRBJ1-1 | . | TRBV5-1 | . | CASSRTSFDAEAFF | TGCGCCAGCAGCCGGACCTCTTTTGACGCTGAAGCTTTCTTT
TRBJ2-7 | . | TRBV5-1 | . | CASSLESSYEQYF | TGCGCCAGCAGCTTAGAGAGCTCCTACGAGCAGTACTTC
TRBJ2-2 | . | TRBV5-1 | . | CASSLNRGLAGGELFF | TGCGCCAGCAGCTTAAACCGGGGCCTAGCCGGCGGGGAGCTGTTTTTT
TRBJ2-3 | . | TRBV3-1 | many | CASSPGDTQYF | TGTGCCAGCAGCCCCGGAGATACGCAGTATTTT
TRBJ2-7 | . | TRBV28 | few | CASRAISVNEQYF | TGTGCCAGCAGAGCCATTAGCGTCAACGAGCAGTACTTC
TRBJ2-2 | TRBD1 | TRBV24-1 | many | CATTASDRAGYTGELFF | TGTGCCACCACTGCCTCGGACAGGGCAGGGTACACCGGGGAGCTGTTTTTT
TRBJ2-7 | TRBD2 | TRBV12-3/TRBV12-4 | many | CASGGGHEQYF | TGTGCCAGCGGCGGGGGGCACGAGCAGTACTTC
TRBJ2-2 | . | TRBV5-6 | . | CASSPVVTGELFF | TGTGCCAGCAGCCCAGTCGTTACCGGGGAGCTGTTTTTT
TRBJ1-5 | . | TRBV2 | . | CASSDRQGYQPQHF | TGTGCCAGCAGTGACCGTCAGGGCTATCAGCCCCAGCATTTT
TRBJ2-7 | TRBD2 | TRBV6-6 | . | CASSQVAGGPTYEQYF | TGTGCCAGCAGCCAGGTAGCGGGAGGGCCTACCTACGAGCAGTACTTC
TRBJ2-3 | TRBD2 | TRBV5-8 | . | CASNTNGASGGIGDTQYF | TGTGCCAGCAATACAAATGGGGCTAGCGGGGGGATTGGCGATACGCAGTATTTT
TRBJ2-7 | TRBD2 | TRBV12-3/TRBV12-4 | many | CASSRGAGGPYEQYF | TGTGCCAGCAGCCGCGGAGCGGGAGGGCCCTACGAGCAGTACTTC
TRBJ2-3 | TRBD1 | TRBV15 | many | CATTLNPGQALQYF | TGTGCCACCACGCTCAACCCGGGACAGGCACTTCAGTATTTT
TRBJ2-5 | TRBD2 | TRBV9 | . | CASSVEAGGVKTQYF | TGTGCCAGCAGCGTAGAAGCGGGAGGTGTTAAGACCCAGTACTTC
TRBJ2-1 | TRBD1 | TRBV6-1 | . | CASSGTGRPFYNEQFF | TGTGCCAGCAGTGGGACAGGGCGGCCCTTTTACAATGAGCAGTTCTTC
TRBJ2-3 | . | TRBV4-3 | . | CASSQEGRGGTDTQYF | TGCGCCAGCAGCCAAGAAGGGCGGGGAGGCACAGATACGCAGTATTTT
TRBJ1-2 | . | TRBV3-1 | many | CASSQEGNYGYTF | TGTGCCAGCAGCCAAGAGGGCAACTATGGCTACACCTTC